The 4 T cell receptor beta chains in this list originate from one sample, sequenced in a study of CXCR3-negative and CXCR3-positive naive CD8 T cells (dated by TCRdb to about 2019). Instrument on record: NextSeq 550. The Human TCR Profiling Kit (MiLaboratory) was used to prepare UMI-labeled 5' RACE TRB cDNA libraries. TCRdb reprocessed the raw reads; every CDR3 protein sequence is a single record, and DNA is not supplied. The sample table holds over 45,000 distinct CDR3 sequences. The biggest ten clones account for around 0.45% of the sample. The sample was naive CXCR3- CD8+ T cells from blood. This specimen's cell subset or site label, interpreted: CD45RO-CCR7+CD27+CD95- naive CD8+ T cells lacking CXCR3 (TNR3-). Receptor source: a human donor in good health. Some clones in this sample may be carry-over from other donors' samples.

CDR3 residues: CASSYTLAGGDNEQFF. The rearrangement joins TRBV6-5 to TRBJ2-1; TCRdb picks TRBD2, but there is no DNA to check that call. The germline CDR1 and CDR2 sequences are MNHEY and SVGAGI. This CDR3 region has 16 residues.

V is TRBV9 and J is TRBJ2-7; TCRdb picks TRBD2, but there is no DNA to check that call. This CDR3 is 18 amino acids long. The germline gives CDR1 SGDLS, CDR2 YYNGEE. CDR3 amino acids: CASSVGPQPGLADHEQYF. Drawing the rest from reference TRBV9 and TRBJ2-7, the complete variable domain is DSGVTQTPKHLITATGQRVTLRCSPRSGDLSVYWYQQSLDQGLQFLIQYYNGEERAKGNILERFSAQQFPDLHSELNLSSLELGDSALYFCASSVGPQPGLADHEQYFGPGTRLTVT.

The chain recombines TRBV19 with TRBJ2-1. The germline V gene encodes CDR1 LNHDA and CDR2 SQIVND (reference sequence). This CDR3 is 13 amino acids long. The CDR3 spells CASRQLSYNEQFF.

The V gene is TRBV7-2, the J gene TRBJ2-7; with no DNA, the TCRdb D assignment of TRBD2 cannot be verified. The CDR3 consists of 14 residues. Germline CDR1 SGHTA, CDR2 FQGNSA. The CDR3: CASSPGLMAYEQYF.